Listed below are T cell receptor beta chains from one sample, sequenced in a study of blood T cell repertoires in COVID-19. Data came from immunoSEQ multiplex PCR; TCRdb stores just in-frame clones and leaves some out. The repertoire consists of roughly 140,000 clones, with roughly 88% occurring once and the leading ten covering 10%. The sample comprised peripheral blood. Every receptor here comes from a man aged 55 to 70 with active or convalescent COVID-19. Each CDR3 is given with its conserved first and last residue. A D gene is named only where the DNA matches it firmly. For some rows the clone size is stated as once, few or many, or as a class when expanded; others skip it.

abundance	d_gene	v_gene	j_gene	CDR3nt	CDR3aa
NA	NA	TRBV7-8	TRBJ1-2	TGTGCCAGCAGCCTACGGACAGACATCTATGGCTACACCTTC	CASSLRTDIYGYTF
NA	NA	TRBV18	TRBJ1-2	TGTGCCAGCTCACCATATGACAAGACTAACTATGGCTACACCTTC	CASSPYDKTNYGYTF
NA	TRBD1	TRBV11-3	TRBJ2-4	TGTGCCAGCAGCCCTCAGGGGGCAGGGGTCATTCAGTACTTC	CASSPQGAGVIQYF
once	NA	TRBV30	TRBJ1-5	TGTGCCTGGAGTGAGGTCGCGGGCAGCAATCAGCCCCAGCATTTT	CAWSEVAGSNQPQHF
once	NA	TRBV7-8	TRBJ2-3	TGTGCCAGCGGGGAAGCGGGCGAAGGCACAGATACGCAGTATTTT	CASGEAGEGTDTQYF
NA	NA	TRBV9	TRBJ1-2	TGTGCCAGCAGCGCCGGGACTGGAGCTAACTATGGCTACACCTTC	CASSAGTGANYGYTF
few	TRBD1	TRBV19	TRBJ1-3	TGTGCCAGTAGTAGGAGGGACCCCGGGACAGGGCTGTATTTT	CASSRRDPGTGLYF
NA	TRBD1	TRBV19	TRBJ2-3	TGTGCCAGTAGTTATGGGACAGGCGAGGGAGGTACGCAGTATTTT	CASSYGTGEGGTQYF
few	TRBD1	TRBV7-8	TRBJ1-4	TGTGCCAGCAGGGGCAGGGGGGAACGTGAAAAACTGTTTTTT	CASRGRGEREKLFF
NA	TRBD2	TRBV3-1/TRBV3-2	TRBJ2-2	TGTGCCAGCAGCCAAGGGACTAGCGGGAACACCGGGGAGCTGTTTTTT	CASSQGTSGNTGELFF
NA	NA	TRBV4-1	TRBJ1-3	TGCGCCAGCAGCCAAGAGGGCGGGGGTCCCGCTGGAAACACCATATATTTT	CASSQEGGGPAGNTIYF
once	NA	TRBV5-1	TRBJ2-7	TGCGCCAGCGGGGAGGGGGTGCAGGGGCAGTACTTC	CASGEGVQGQYF
NA	NA	TRBV27	TRBJ2-1	TGTGCCAGCAGTCCCAGCAGCATGGAGGGCCTCTACAATGAGCAGTTCTTC	CASSPSSMEGLYNEQFF
NA	NA	TRBV30	TRBJ2-1	TGTGCCTGGAGTCTCACCCTTAGCGGTGAGCAGTTCTTC	CAWSLTLSGEQFF
once	NA	TRBV5-6	TRBJ1-2	TGTGCCAGCAGCTTGGAGGCAGCGTATGGCTACACCTTC	CASSLEAAYGYTF
NA	TRBD2	TRBV11-3	TRBJ2-1	TGTGCCAGCAGCGGCCGACTAGCGGGGGCCCCAAGAACTTACAATGAGCAGTTCTTC	CASSGRLAGAPRTYNEQFF
NA	TRBD2	TRBV19	TRBJ2-1	TGTGCCAGTAGTTCCTATAGCGGGGGGGCCGATAAAAATGAGCAGTTCTTC	CASSSYSGGADKNEQFF
NA	NA	TRBV7-9	TRBJ1-1	TGTGCCAGCAGCTTAGGGGGCAGGGAGGTTTCAGCTTTCTTT	CASSLGGREVSAFF
NA	NA	TRBV5-1	TRBJ1-1	TGCGCCAGCAGCACAGATCCGGGACTGCTATTTGGGACTGAAGCTTTCTTT	CASSTDPGLLFGTEAFF
NA	NA	TRBV11-3	TRBJ1-5	TGTGCCAGCAGCTTAGGAGGGAGCAATCAGCCCCAGCATTTT	CASSLGGSNQPQHF
NA	TRBD1	TRBV29-1	TRBJ1-1	TGCAGCGTAGCCGACAGGGAAGCCACTGAAGCTTTCTTT	CSVADREATEAFF
NA	TRBD1	TRBV6-2/TRBV6-3	TRBJ1-1	TGTGCCAGCAGTTACACGACAGGGTGGACTGAAGCTTTCTTT	CASSYTTGWTEAFF
NA	TRBD1	TRBV5-4	TRBJ2-1	TGTGCCAGCAGCTCCGACAGGGGGCTTGCGGGAGGTTCCTACAATGAGCAGTTCTTC	CASSSDRGLAGGSYNEQFF
NA	TRBD1	TRBV4-1	TRBJ2-2	TGCGCCAGCAGCCAAACTGACAGGGTTATCGGCGGGGAGCTGTTTTTT	CASSQTDRVIGGELFF
few	NA	TRBV7-8	TRBJ1-2	TGTGCCAGCAGCCCCAGGGCGTCCTATGGCTACACCTTC	CASSPRASYGYTF
few	TRBD1	TRBV9	TRBJ1-5	TGTGCCAGCAGCCCGGACAGGGGATTGGAGCCCCAGCATTTT	CASSPDRGLEPQHF
NA	TRBD1	TRBV12-3/TRBV12-4	TRBJ1-3	TGTGCCAGCAGACAGGGGCAAGGAAACACCATATATTTT	CASRQGQGNTIYF
NA	TRBD1	TRBV24-1	TRBJ1-2	TGTGCCACCAGTGACCCGACAGGGACCTATGGCTACACCTTC	CATSDPTGTYGYTF
NA	TRBD1	TRBV19	TRBJ2-3	TGTGCCAGTTCTGGGACAGGGGGTACCACAGATACGCAGTATTTT	CASSGTGGTTDTQYF